A single sample gave rise to the 25 T cell receptor beta chains below, sequenced in a study of spatial heterogeneity in lung cancer. Time point specified: sample taken at primary tumor resection. These receptors' targets are unknown. Via MiXCR, TCRdb re-called the 5' RACE reads, giving one row per CDR3 protein. Altogether 14,000 or so distinct CDR3 sequences are present, about 4.4% being singletons, with the ten largest covering 15% to 20%. The study's findings and limits: The number of expanded tumor alpha and beta chains correlated with mutation number.

This material consisted of lung tumor tissue, taken at surgery. These receptors came from a female donor with early-stage non-small cell lung cancer.

There are many counts of this clonotype. Because this beta chain is a stray read in a library intended to capture alpha chains, its abundance should not be given much weight. The chain has TRBV6-2 or TRBV6-3 and TRBJ1-1, with D perhaps matching TRBD1 (5 bases). The CDR3 spans 15 residues. Trimming shortened V by 6 bases and J by 3 bases, and 17 bases separated the two germline ends. Germline CDR1 MNHEY, CDR2 SVGEGT. In nucleotides, the CDR3 is TGTGCCAGCAGCCCCCTGGTAATGGGGGACACTGAAGCTTTCTTT. Residues: CASSPLVMGDTEAFF.

This clonotype rates as medium-sized. This beta chain is off target for a library built for alpha chains, so its abundance means little. The rearrangement links TRBV7-9 to TRBJ1-3; D unresolved. This CDR3 is 15 amino acids long. The V gene's germline CDR1 is SEHNR and CDR2 FQNEAQ (reference sequence). V lost 1 base to trimming and J lost 0 bases, with 7 bases between them. CDR3 amino acids: CASSLGASSGNTIYF. CDR3 bases: TGTGCCAGCAGCTTAGGCGCCTCCTCTGGAAACACCATATATTTT. The full variable domain, in which reference TRBV7-9 and TRBJ1-3 provide the parts outside the CDR3, is DTGVSQNPRHKITKRGQNVTFRCDPISEHNRLYWYRQTLGQGPEFLTYFQNEAQLEKSRLLSDRFSAERPKGSFSTLEIQRTEQGDSAMYLCASSLGASSGNTIYFGEGSWLTVV.

Details on this clonotype: The library was prepared for alpha chains; this beta chain is a stray read, so its frequency means little. The chain employs TRBV5-7 and TRBJ2-1; D is undetermined. TRBV5-7 carries the ORF label, with uncertain function. The CDR3 has 12 residues. Deletions cut 4 bases from V and 5 bases from J, with 7 bases between. The CDR3 reads CASSRINNEQFF. The CDR3 DNA follows: TGTGCCAGCAGCCGGATAAACAATGAGCAGTTCTTC.

This clonotype was seen repeatedly, ten times or more. This beta chain is an off-target read within a library intended for alpha chains, so its frequency means little. This chain connects TRBV5-1 to TRBJ1-2, with 9 bases matching TRBD1. The CDR3 loop spans 15 amino acids. The V segment lost 3 bases and the J segment 6 bases; nucleotides outside the gene matches: 9. Germline values: CDR1 SGHRS, CDR2 YFSETQ. CDR3 sequence reads: CASSSTDRGTDGYTF. CDR3 DNA: TGCGCCAGCAGCTCTACGGACAGGGGTACGGATGGCTACACCTTC.

This clonotype was observed at least ten times. This beta chain is an unintended read in a library built for alpha chains; its size means little. The genes are TRBV5-1 and TRBJ1-2; maybe TRBD1 (5 bases). Germline loops: CDR1 SGHRS, CDR2 YFSETQ. The CDR3 is 12 residues long. Trimming removed 4 bases from V and 4 bases from J, with 8 bases in between. The CDR3 here is CASSRGIYGYTF. The CDR3 coding sequence is TGCGCCAGCAGCCGGGGGATCTATGGCTACACCTTC.

Notes on this clonotype: For a library built for alpha chains, this beta chain is a stray read; little rests on its size. This chain joins TRBV6-1 and TRBJ2-5; the D call may be TRBD1 or TRBD2 (5 bases each). The CDR3 length is 13 residues. Deletions cut 7 bases from V and 2 bases from J, with 11 bases between. Germline V gene data show CDR1 as MNHNS and CDR2 as SASEGT. The CDR3 sequence is CASKLWGQETQYF. In DNA, the CDR3 is TGTGCCAGCAAGCTCTGGGGGCAAGAGACCCAGTACTTC.

This clonotype was counted ten times or more. This beta chain is an unintended read in a library built for alpha chains; its size means little. V gene TRBV10-2 combines with J gene TRBJ2-2, with a weak D call TRBD1 (6 bases). Trimming took off 8 bases at V and 2 bases at J, with 9 bases between the two ends. The CDR3 is 13 amino acids. Germline loops: CDR1 WSHSY, CDR2 SAAADI. The CDR3 region is CASHRVNTGELFF. DNA for the CDR3: TGCGCCAGCCACAGGGTAAACACCGGGGAGCTGTTTTTT.

This clonotype has a count of ten or more. This beta chain represents an off-target read in a library built for alpha chains; its size is of limited meaning. The CDR3 DNA reads as TGTGCCAGCAGCGCGCAGCGGGGGGGTGAGCAGTTCTTC. Its translation is CASSAQRGGEQFF. The genes are TRBV7-8 and TRBJ2-1, with 10 bases matching TRBD2. This CDR3 has 13 amino acids. Germline CDR1 is SGHVS and CDR2 is FQNEAQ. V shed 5 bases, J shed 9 bases, and the junction held 4 bases outside the gene matches.

This clonotype was picked up many times. A library prepared for alpha chains yielded this beta chain as an off-target read; its size is of little meaning. This chain links TRBV12-3 or TRBV12-4 with TRBJ1-2, with D tentatively TRBD1 (6 bases). The CDR3 is 15 amino acids. Deletions cut 3 bases from V and 0 bases from J, with 11 bases between. The CDR3: CASSFGQSTNYGYTF. Here the CDR3 DNA reads TGTGCCAGCAGTTTCGGACAGTCCACTAACTATGGCTACACCTTC.

Many counts were recorded for this clonotype. Because this beta chain is a stray read in a library intended to capture alpha chains, its abundance should not be given much weight. The V call is TRBV5-1, the J call TRBJ1-2; the D gene is possibly TRBD1 (5 bases). V lost 5 bases and J lost 6, with 17 bases in between. There are 14 residues in the CDR3. The germline V gene encodes CDR1 SGHRS and CDR2 YFSETQ. The CDR3 region has the DNA TGCGCCAGCAGTCTCGCCCAGGGTAGGGATGGCTACACCTTC. Amino acid sequence: CASSLAQGRDGYTF.

This clonotype was seen ten or more times. This beta chain appears as a stray read in a library generated for alpha chains; its size is not informative. The gene calls are TRBV7-2 and TRBJ1-5; D call uncertain. From germline, CDR1 is SGHTA and CDR2 FQGNSA. Deletions cut 0 bases from V and 5 bases from J, with 8 bases between. The CDR3 is 14 amino acids. The CDR3: CASSLAGIDQPQHF. CDR3 DNA sequence: TGTGCCAGCAGCTTAGCGGGTATCGATCAGCCCCAGCATTTT.

The table lists this clonotype with many counts. This beta chain turned up in a library designed for alpha chains; as an off-target read, its abundance says little. The CDR3 sequence is CASSPGTYGYTF. The CDR3 region has the DNA TGTGCCAGCAGCCCAGGGACCTATGGCTACACCTTC. The chain recombines TRBV5-5 with TRBJ1-2; D possibly corresponds to TRBD1 (5 bases). Germline V lookup: CDR1 SGHKS, CDR2 YYEKEE (reference sequence). Trimming left V 4 bases short and J 4 bases short, with 8 bases between. The CDR3 is 12 residues long.

There are many counts of this clonotype. As an off-target read in a library built for alpha chains, this beta chain has a frequency of little significance. The V call is TRBV7-2, the J call TRBJ1-1, with a weak D call TRBD1 (5 bases). V was clipped by 5 bases and J by 4 bases, with 17 bases between them. The V gene's germline CDR1 is SGHTA and CDR2 FQGNSA. CDR3 length: 15 residues. The CDR3 is CASSTVAGRGTEAFF. The CDR3 nucleotides are TGTGCCAGCAGCACCGTGGCAGGGCGCGGCACTGAAGCTTTCTTT. Complete variable domain (other parts from reference TRBV7-2 and TRBJ1-1): GAGVSQSPSNKVTEKGKDVELRCDPISGHTALYWYRQSLGQGLEFLIYFQGNSAPDKSGLPSDRFSAERTGGSVSTLTIQRTQQEDSAVYLCASSTVAGRGTEAFFGQGTRLTVV.

Regarding this clonotype: Found in a library prepared for alpha chains, this beta chain is an off-target read, and its abundance has little meaning. The V gene is TRBV4-3, the J gene TRBJ1-1, with D unresolved. CDR1 is LGHNA and CDR2 is YSLEER in the germline V gene. The germline V and J ends were trimmed by 4 bases and 1 base, with 16 bases remaining between them. This CDR3 is 16 amino acids long. This chain's CDR3 is CASSPQRRPTNTEAFF. In DNA, the CDR3 is TGCGCCAGCAGCCCTCAAAGGAGACCGACGAACACTGAAGCTTTCTTT.

There are many counts of this clonotype. The library was built for alpha chains, so this beta chain is an off-target read and its size means little. The V call is TRBV5-1, the J call TRBJ2-1; 7 nucleotides match TRBD2. The CDR3 is 16 amino acids. Germline V gene lookup returns CDR1 SGHRS and CDR2 YFSETQ. The junction had 9 bases not matched to a gene; V was cut back by 0 bases and J by 6 bases. Written as DNA, the CDR3 is TGCGCCAGCAGCTTGGAGCGGGGCCCTAGCGTCAATGAGCAGTTCTTC. Residues: CASSLERGPSVNEQFF.

This clonotype was recorded many times. The library was built for alpha chains, so this beta chain is an off-target read and its size means little. The rearrangement uses TRBV11-2 and TRBJ1-6; possible D gene TRBD1, 5 bases. The germline V gene encodes CDR1 SGHAT and CDR2 FQNNGV. V was pared by 6 bases and J by 5 bases, with 11 bases between. This CDR3 has 14 residues. The CDR3 spells CASRETGDNSPLHF. The CDR3 region has the DNA TGTGCCAGCAGGGAAACAGGAGATAATTCACCCCTCCACTTT. Filled out from reference TRBV11-2 and TRBJ1-6, the complete variable domain reads EAGVAQSPRYKIIEKRQSVAFWCNPISGHATLYWYQQILGQGPKLLIQFQNNGVVDDSQLPKDRFSAERLKGVDSTLKIQPAKLEDSAVYLCASRETGDNSPLHFGNGTRLTVT.

There are many counts of this clonotype. This beta chain is off target for a library built for alpha chains, so its abundance means little. This chain joins TRBV18 and TRBJ1-6, with D tentatively TRBD1 (5 bases). V gave up 3 bases and J gave up 5 bases, with 8 bases separating them. Per germline, CDR1 KGHSH and CDR2 LQKENI. This CDR3 is 14 amino acids long. The CDR3 DNA reads as TGTGCCAGCTCACCGACAGCTGATAATTCACCCCTCCACTTT. This encodes CASSPTADNSPLHF.

This clonotype appeared many times. Little can be read into the size of this beta chain, an off-target read in a library designed for alpha chains. The chain is built from TRBV10-3 and TRBJ1-2; D unclear. Germline values: CDR1 ENHRY, CDR2 SYGVKD. V gave up 6 bases and J gave up 1 base, with 12 bases separating them. The CDR3 covers 14 residues. CDR3 bases: TGTGCCATCAGCGAAGGGTGGGATAACTATGGCTACACCTTC. This codes for CAISEGWDNYGYTF.

This clonotype was picked up many times. The library was prepared for alpha chains; this beta chain is a stray read, so its frequency means little. The chain couples TRBV20-1 to TRBJ2-5; 7 nucleotides line up with TRBD1. The CDR3 is made up of 12 amino acids. CDR1 is DFQATT, CDR2 SNEGSKA, per germline (reference sequence). Trimming removed 3 bases from V and 4 bases from J; junction bases left unmatched: 2. For the CDR3, the DNA is TGCAGTGCTAGTTACAGGGGAGAGACCCAGTACTTC. It specifies CSASYRGETQYF.

This clonotype was observed many times. In a library made to pick up alpha chains, this beta chain is a stray read with a size that means little. V usage is TRBV7-9 and J usage is TRBJ2-6; D gene unclear. Trimming stripped 3 bases from V and 0 bases from J, with 3 bases between. CDR1 is SEHNR, CDR2 FQNEAQ, per germline (reference sequence). This CDR3 is 14 amino acids long. CDR3 in DNA: TGTGCCAGCAGCTTTCGCTCTGGGGCCAACGTCCTGACTTTC. It is translated as CASSFRSGANVLTF.

In this sample, this clonotype turned up many times. The library was designed around alpha chains, so this beta chain is a stray read whose abundance carries little weight. CDR3 residues: CASSFAGGNIQYF. CDR3 DNA sequence: TGTGCCAGCAGTTTTGCCGGGGGAAACATTCAGTACTTC. V is TRBV12-3 or TRBV12-4 and J is TRBJ2-4, with D possibly being TRBD2 (6 bases). The CDR3 consists of 13 residues. The V and J ends lost 3 bases and 6 bases respectively, with 9 bases between them.

Relative to its sample, this clonotype is medium-sized. The library was designed around alpha chains, so this beta chain is a stray read whose abundance carries little weight. V is TRBV10-3 and J is TRBJ2-3; no firm D call. The CDR3 totals 15 residues. The germline CDR1 and CDR2 sequences are ENHRY and SYGVKD. The V and J ends lost 10 bases and 0 bases respectively, with 17 bases between them. The CDR3 spells CATYPDSTSTDTQYF. CDR3 nucleotides: TGTGCCACCTACCCTGACTCGACTAGCACAGATACGCAGTATTTT.

This clonotype has ten or more counts. The library was prepared for alpha chains; this beta chain is a stray read, so its frequency means little. The chain employs TRBV2 and TRBJ1-5; 9 positions match TRBD1. With 7 bases clipped from V and 6 bases from J, the junction kept 4 bases outside the gene matches. Germline lookup yields CDR1 SNHLY and CDR2 FYNNEI. The CDR3 contains 13 residues. The CDR3 region has the DNA TGTGCCAGCAAGGGGACAGGGATTCAGCCCCAGCATTTT. Amino acids: CASKGTGIQPQHF.

This clonotype was counted a few times. As an off-target read in a library built for alpha chains, this beta chain has a frequency of little significance. The chain uses TRBV7-2 and TRBJ2-2; D remains ambiguous. The V and J ends lost 0 bases and 4 bases respectively, with 6 bases between them. Germline values: CDR1 SGHTA, CDR2 FQGNSA. There are 14 residues in the CDR3. In DNA form, the CDR3 reads TGTGCCAGCAGCTTAGCAACCGGCACCGGGGAGCTGTTTTTT. Translated: CASSLATGTGELFF.

This clonotype was detected ten times or more. The library was designed around alpha chains, so this beta chain is a stray read whose abundance carries little weight. The rearrangement uses TRBV6-5 and TRBJ2-7; D not certain. Germline assignment: CDR1 MNHEY and CDR2 SVGAGI. V was cut by 5 bases and J by 0 bases, with 11 bases left in between. CDR3 size: 14 residues. The DNA of the CDR3 is TGTGCCAGCAGTCCCACAGCACCCTCCTACGAGCAGTACTTC. Protein sequence: CASSPTAPSYEQYF.